This T cell receptor (beta chain) stems from a study of T cell responses to AZD1222 COVID-19 vaccine. Comment on this clone: The antigen remains unidentified.

Here immunoSEQ multiplex PCR was the method, and the copy in TCRdb shows in-frame clones only, minus some. The sample includes about 150,000 clones, about 87% of them seen just once. Study-wide points: Vaccine-associated CD4 TCRs ranged over spike, dominating at 160-218 and 743-854. Sampling that yielded the repertoires occurred only after the peak T cell response. Spike-specific TCR breadth and depth both grew after two AZD1222 doses. A mostly white British donor set with more females was recruited, and clonal diversity was possibly underestimated.

V lost 5 bases and J lost 3; bases outside the gene matches: 3. Germline-derived CDR1 and CDR2 are MNHEY and SVGAGI. The CDR3 consists of 13 residues. The chain links TRBV6-5 to TRBJ1-2, with 7 bases aligning to TRBD1. This clonotype was sampled from an adult who received the AZD1222 COVID-19 vaccine. This material consisted of peripheral blood, taken 28 days after the second AZD1222 dose. The DNA for the CDR3 is TGTGCCAGCAGTACCGGGACAGACTATGGCTACACCTTC. It translates to CASSTGTDYGYTF.